This T cell receptor beta chain was identified in a study of blood T cells in healthy people across ages. This CDR3 contains 18 residues. After removal of 2 bases from V and 0 bases from J, the junction contained 10 bases not matched to a gene. CDR1 and CDR2 (germline): SGHVS, FQNEAQ. Study conclusions and caveats: Measured against age, TCR beta diversity per million T cells decreased in a roughly linear manner.

A few counts support this clonotype. The antigen remains undetermined. Using a J-beta primer mix together with a sample-barcoded 5' primer, a second PCR was run for roughly 7 to 12 cycles. From the 5' RACE reads, TCRdb called clonotypes with MiXCR, one entry per CDR3 protein. The data show 750,000 or so distinct CDR3 sequences, around 25% seen once. The data also belong to a second study, concerning T cells of mothers and their children.

Sequencing used blood. The clonotype originates from a boy aged 10-17 years in good health. The genes are TRBV7-8 and TRBJ1-5; the match to TRBD1 covers 7 bases. CDR3 in DNA: TGTGCCAGCAGCTTAACTCGGACAGGAGAGTATAGCAATCAGCCCCAGCATTTT. Translated: CASSLTRTGEYSNQPQHF.